The TCR beta chain under discussion was sequenced for a study of PD-1 blockade in classical Hodgkin lymphoma. Every one of the patients relapsed after autologous stem cell transplantation (brentuximab vedotin exposure was variable). Sequenced by immunoSEQ multiplex PCR; TCRdb stores in-frame clones only, minus some. The table includes tens of thousands of clones, around 93% detected once. CDR3 length: 17 amino acids. With V trimmed by 4 bases and J by 0 bases, 8 bases remained unmatched. CDR1 and CDR2 from the germline V gene are MNHEY and SMNVEV (reference sequence). V and J are TRBV27 and TRBJ2-5, with 10 bases aligning to TRBD2. The sample consisted of peripheral blood mononuclear cells (PBMCs), taken at baseline. This clonotype originated in a human donor with classical Hodgkin lymphoma. CDR3 DNA: TGTGCCAGCAGTTCCCCCAGGCTAGCGGGGGACCAAGAGACCCAGTACTTC. This translates into CASSSPRLAGDQETQYF.